This entry is about one TCR beta chain. TCRdb keeps only in-frame clones here, not all; method: immunoSEQ multiplex PCR. The table shows some 300,000 clones, with about nine tenths occurring only once. Germline CDR1 reads SGHNT; CDR2 reads YYREEE (reference sequence). J was trimmed by 0 bases and V by 4 bases; bases with no gene match: 12. The CDR3 runs to 19 residues. This specimen comes from a study of blood T cell repertoires in COVID-19. Turning to the study itself: Researchers got acute and convalescent COVID-19 samples from the United States, Italy and Spain.

This receptor was obtained from a woman aged 40 to 49 who had recovered from COVID-19. The chain couples TRBV5-4 to TRBJ2-1; 11 bases are a match to TRBD2. The source material was PBMCs or T cells enriched from blood (not recorded which). The CDR3 nucleotides are TGTGCCAGCAGCCCTGGGGTAGCGGGAGGGGCAAGCTCCTACAATGAGCAGTTCTTC. Translated, it gives CASSPGVAGGASSYNEQFF.